The 30 T cell receptor beta chains presented below share a single source sample, sequenced in a study of Ad26.COV2.S vaccination and SARS-CoV-2 variants. Treatment reported: around 19 received Ad26.COV2.S at low or high dose, single or two shots; about 5 received placebo; per-sample allocation not given. The samples date from day 63 after the first vaccine or placebo injection. Assay used: immunoSEQ multiplex PCR; TCRdb lists only in-frame clones, some missing. The sample lists a few hundred thousand clones, about 83% seen once, with about 7.4% in the top ten. This specimen consisted of peripheral blood, obtained in a trial of Ad26.COV2.S vaccine versus placebo. All receptors come from a person between 18 and 65 years old who received the Ad26.COV2.S COVID-19 vaccine or a placebo.

This clone was observed a single time. This chain links TRBV24-1 with TRBJ2-2; D is unresolved. CDR1 KGHDR and CDR2 SFDVKD come from the germline V gene. CDR3 length equals 14 residues. V lost 9 bases, J lost 4 bases, and 14 bases lay in between. Here the CDR3 reads CATRVAGGTGELFF. The CDR3 DNA reads as TGTGCCACCCGGGTTGCTGGTGGCACCGGGGAGCTGTTTTTT.

The rearrangement links TRBV4-1 to TRBJ2-7, with 7 nucleotides matching TRBD1. J was trimmed by 4 bases and V by 2 bases; bases with no gene match: 11. Germline V gives CDR1 MGHRA, CDR2 YSYEKL. This CDR3 is 16 amino acids long. CDR3 sequence reads: CASSQSRQGLQYEQYF. The CDR3 region has the DNA TGCGCCAGCAGCCAATCCAGACAGGGTCTCCAGTACGAGCAGTACTTC.

The J gene is TRBJ2-1, the V gene TRBV24-1; TRBD2 aligns across 11 bases. With V trimmed by 0 bases and J by 8 bases, 5 bases remained unmatched. Looked up from germline, CDR1 is KGHDR and CDR2 is SFDVKD. This CDR3 comprises 16 residues. This CDR3 is CATSDLTSGRIDEQFF. The CDR3 coding sequence is TGTGCCACCAGTGATTTGACTAGCGGGAGAATCGATGAGCAGTTCTTC.

Regarding this clone: Additional DNA sequences in this sample encode the identical CDR3. This chain links TRBV18 with TRBJ2-5; no clear D gene. The CDR3 spans 12 residues. Per germline, CDR1 KGHSH and CDR2 LQKENI. Trimming removed 2 bases at V and 4 bases at J, with 5 bases between. DNA for the CDR3: TGTGCCAGCTCACCAGACCGAGAGACCCAGTACTTC. It specifies CASSPDRETQYF.

The gene calls are TRBV6-5 and TRBJ2-1, with D possibly matching TRBD2 (6 bases). V dropped 8 bases and J dropped 8 bases, with 13 bases sitting between them. This CDR3 is 12 amino acids long. CDR1 is MNHEY and CDR2 is SVGAGI in the germline V gene. CDR3 in amino acids: CASLAGPHEQFF. In DNA form, the CDR3 reads TGTGCCAGCCTGGCGGGGCCCCATGAGCAGTTCTTC.

The V gene is TRBV7-6, the J gene TRBJ2-7, with D perhaps matching TRBD1 (6 bases). Germline loops: CDR1 SGHVS, CDR2 FNYEAQ. The CDR3 extends over 13 amino acids. Trimming stripped 3 bases from V and 5 bases from J, with 11 bases between. CDR3 coding DNA: TGTGCCAGCAGCTTTACAGGGCCCAACGAGCAGTACTTC. This gives the protein CASSFTGPNEQYF.

The chain combines TRBV13 with TRBJ1-1, with D possibly TRBD1 on 5 matching bases. Germline lookup yields CDR1 PRHDT and CDR2 FYEKMQ (reference sequence). V lost 4 bases to trimming and J lost 0 bases, with 9 bases between them. This CDR3 comprises 14 residues. In DNA form, the CDR3 reads TGTGCCAGCAGCTCGGGGACCTTGAACACTGAAGCTTTCTTT. Translated: CASSSGTLNTEAFF.

The chain has TRBV24-1 and TRBJ1-1; no definite D call. This CDR3 comprises 14 residues. V was trimmed by 4 bases and J by 7 bases, leaving 15 bases between them. The germline V gene has CDR1 KGHDR and CDR2 SFDVKD. This chain's CDR3 is CATSDVRVGLEAFF. The DNA of the CDR3 is TGTGCCACCAGTGACGTGCGGGTAGGGCTTGAAGCTTTCTTT.

This clone was seen only once. The chain links TRBV18 to TRBJ2-1; D is undetermined. Trimming took off 3 bases at V and 0 bases at J, with 9 bases between the two ends. Germline CDR1 is KGHSH and CDR2 is LQKENI. The CDR3 sequence is 15 residues long. CDR3 in DNA: TGTGCCAGCTCACCCAACTCATTCTCCTACAATGAGCAGTTCTTC. It translates to CASSPNSFSYNEQFF.

V usage is TRBV9 and J usage is TRBJ1-1; D gene unclear. The CDR3 has 15 amino acids. With 5 bases removed from V and 0 bases from J, the gap between germline ends came to 14 bases. CDR1 and CDR2 from the germline V gene are SGDLS and YYNGEE. This CDR3 reads CASRSVVGLNTEAFF. DNA of the CDR3: TGTGCCAGCAGGTCGGTTGTAGGACTGAACACTGAAGCTTTCTTT.

This clone was observed a few times. CDR3 DNA sequence: TGTGCCAGCAGTTTACCCCCGACAGAAGCCTATAATTCACCCCTCCACTTT. It codes for CASSLPPTEAYNSPLHF. The chain is built from TRBV27 and TRBJ1-6, with D tentatively TRBD1 (5 bases). This CDR3 has 17 residues. Germline V lookup: CDR1 MNHEY, CDR2 SMNVEV (reference sequence). The V and J ends lost 2 bases and 2 bases respectively, with 13 bases between them.

This clone was observed a few times. V usage is TRBV2 and J usage is TRBJ1-4, with D uncertain. CDR1 and CDR2 (germline): SNHLY, FYNNEI. Trimming took 3 bases from V and 5 from J, leaving 7 bases between them. The CDR3 length is 13 residues. The CDR3 protein is CASSEGSNEKLFF. The CDR3 region has the DNA TGTGCCAGCAGTGAGGGCAGCAATGAAAAACTGTTTTTT.

This clone came up once. V and J are TRBV19 and TRBJ2-1, with D maybe TRBD1 (6 bases). Trimming stripped 10 bases from V and 1 base from J, with 17 bases between. The germline V gene has CDR1 LNHDA and CDR2 SQIVND (reference sequence). The CDR3 totals 15 residues. CDR3 region: CATEDGTTSYNEQFF. The CDR3 DNA reads as TGTGCCACCGAGGACGGGACAACATCCTACAATGAGCAGTTCTTC.

The gene calls are TRBV19 and TRBJ1-4, with D tentatively TRBD1 (5 bases). V was pared by 6 bases and J by 4 bases, with 18 bases between. The CDR3 totals 16 residues. The germline gives CDR1 LNHDA, CDR2 SQIVND (reference sequence). CDR3 DNA: TGTGCCAGTAGACGAGGGGACCGAGGGGATAATGAAAAACTGTTTTTT. Translated, it gives CASRRGDRGDNEKLFF.

This rearrangement joins TRBV27 to TRBJ2-1, with D tentatively TRBD1 (6 bases). Trimming took off 5 bases at V and 6 bases at J, with 20 bases between the two ends. Germline V gene lookup returns CDR1 MNHEY and CDR2 SMNVEV (reference sequence). The CDR3 consists of 16 residues. CDR3 amino acids: CASSTPRGFVRNEQFF. The CDR3, as DNA: TGTGCCAGCAGTACACCCAGGGGCTTCGTTCGCAATGAGCAGTTCTTC.

This chain connects TRBV11-2 to TRBJ1-2; D possibly corresponds to TRBD1 (6 bases). With 5 bases removed from V and 3 bases from J, the gap between germline ends came to 7 bases. CDR3 length: 12 residues. Germline V gene data show CDR1 as SGHAT and CDR2 as FQNNGV. The CDR3, as DNA: TGTGCCAGCAGCCCAGGGGACTATGGCTACACCTTC. It specifies CASSPGDYGYTF.

The chain combines TRBV7-6 with TRBJ2-7; no reliable D call. The CDR3 spans 14 residues. Trimming stripped 5 bases from V and 4 bases from J, with 15 bases between. The V gene's germline CDR1 is SGHVS and CDR2 FNYEAQ. CDR3 sequence: CASSPRNAVYEQYF. DNA for the CDR3: TGTGCCAGCAGCCCGCGGAATGCGGTTTACGAGCAGTACTTC.

The chain couples TRBV6-5 to TRBJ2-7; D is possibly TRBD1 (6 bases). The V end was cut by 8 bases, the J end by 6 bases, with 11 bases between. The germline V gene has CDR1 MNHEY and CDR2 SVGAGI. This CDR3 has 11 amino acids. The CDR3 DNA is TGTGCCAGCGCCAGGGGAAGCGAGCAGTACTTC. Its translation: CASARGSEQYF.

V and J are TRBV5-1 and TRBJ2-2, with D unresolved. From germline, CDR1 is SGHRS and CDR2 YFSETQ. Trimming pared 2 bases from V and 8 bases from J, leaving 10 bases between. This CDR3 is built from 13 residues. CDR3 nucleotide sequence: TGCGCCAGCAGCTTCATCCCGAATGGGGAGCTGTTTTTT. This codes for CASSFIPNGELFF.

The chain couples TRBV30 to TRBJ1-1; D remains unclear. V dropped 1 base and J dropped 1 base, with 4 bases sitting between them. Germline V gene data show CDR1 as GTSNPN and CDR2 as SVGIG (reference sequence). CDR3 size: 12 residues. This CDR3 is CAWSEGNTEAFF. The DNA for the CDR3 is TGTGCCTGGAGTGAAGGGAACACTGAAGCTTTCTTT.

The genes are TRBV19 and TRBJ1-2, with a weak D call TRBD1 (5 bases). CDR1 and CDR2 from the germline V gene are LNHDA and SQIVND (reference sequence). CDR3 size: 18 residues. V shed 5 bases and J shed 4 bases, with 26 bases lying between them. The CDR3 sequence is CASSALVGRQIVSYGYTF. The CDR3 DNA follows: TGTGCCAGTAGTGCCTTAGTGGGACGTCAGATAGTCTCCTATGGCTACACCTTC. Drawing the rest from reference TRBV19 and TRBJ1-2, the complete variable domain is DGGITQSPKYLFRKEGQNVTLSCEQNLNHDAMYWYRQDPGQGLRLIYYSQIVNDFQKGDIAEGYSVSREKKESFPLTVTSAQKNPTAFYLCASSALVGRQIVSYGYTFGSGTRLTVV.

This clone was counted once. J is TRBJ2-4 and V is TRBV24-1, with 7 positions matching TRBD1. Per the germline V gene, CDR1 is KGHDR and CDR2 is SFDVKD. V was pared by 3 bases and J by 7 bases, with 8 bases of the junction left unmatched. CDR3 length: 15 residues. Here the CDR3 DNA reads TGTGCCACCAGTGATACCTCAGGGGGTCGGAACATTCAGTACTTC. Its translation is CATSDTSGGRNIQYF.

In this sample, this clone turned up a few times. The chain has TRBV18 and TRBJ2-7; D call uncertain. V was pared by 6 bases and J by 2 bases, with 20 bases between. The CDR3 is made up of 16 amino acids. CDR1 is KGHSH, CDR2 LQKENI, per germline. The CDR3 spells CASSPAVLSLAYEQYF. The CDR3 DNA reads TGTGCCAGCTCCCCAGCCGTCTTGTCCCTGGCCTACGAGCAGTACTTC.

Turning to this clone: Compared with germline, one end of the junction differs, possibly owing to a read error. The CDR3 DNA reads as TGTGCCAGCGGTAACACCTACGTCAGGGATTTT. Translating it yields CASGNTYVRDF. V is TRBV2 and J is TRBJ1-5, with D tentatively TRBD1 (5 bases). Germline CDR1 reads SNHLY; CDR2 reads FYNNEI. The CDR3 is 11 residues long.

CDR3 residues: CASSRRQGAMDTEAFF. The CDR3 DNA follows: TGCGCCAGCAGCAGACGACAGGGGGCGATGGACACTGAAGCTTTCTTT. The rearrangement uses TRBV5-1 and TRBJ1-1; the match to TRBD1 covers 10 bases. J gave up 3 bases and V 4 bases, and 9 bases lay outside the gene matches. This CDR3 is built from 16 residues. Germline-derived CDR1 and CDR2 are SGHRS and YFSETQ.

V usage is TRBV6-5 and J usage is TRBJ2-3; possibly TRBD2 for D (5 bases). The CDR3 totals 16 residues. Germline-derived CDR1 and CDR2 are MNHEY and SVGAGI. With 2 bases removed from V and 0 bases from J, the gap between germline ends came to 12 bases. CDR3 sequence (DNA): TGTGCCAGCAGTTACGACCCGGGAACTAGCACAGATACGCAGTATTTT. It encodes CASSYDPGTSTDTQYF.

This clone came up a few times. The chain is built from TRBV9 and TRBJ1-2; no clear D. CDR3 size: 13 residues. Germline V gene sequence: CDR1 SGDLS, CDR2 YYNGEE. V shed 7 bases and J shed 1 base, with 11 bases lying between them. CDR3 nucleotide sequence: TGTGCCAGCTCCCCCCAGCGTAACTATGGCTACACCTTC. Amino acids: CASSPQRNYGYTF.

This chain connects TRBV29-1 to TRBJ2-5; no definite D call. The V and J ends lost 1 base and 2 bases respectively, with 5 bases between them. The CDR3 runs 12 residues. Germline assignment: CDR1 SQVTM and CDR2 ANQGSEA. CDR3 DNA: TGCAGCGTTGAAGGGGCGCAAGAGACCCAGTACTTC. It is translated as CSVEGAQETQYF.

This chain links TRBV4-3 with TRBJ2-2; D ambiguous. V lost 1 base and J 4 bases, leaving 7 bases between the germline ends. Germline CDR1 reads LGHNA; CDR2 reads YSLEER. The CDR3 extends over 14 amino acids. CDR3 protein: CASSQGPSTGELFF. The CDR3 nucleotides read TGCGCCAGCAGCCAAGGACCATCCACCGGGGAGCTGTTTTTT.

This clone was observed once. DNA of the CDR3: TGTGCCAGCAAGGTTGTGGTCACCCGCGGCAGCACCGGGGAGCTGTTTTTT. It translates to CASKVVVTRGSTGELFF. The chain couples TRBV27 to TRBJ2-2, with no clear D. CDR3 length equals 17 residues. In germline, CDR1 is MNHEY, CDR2 SMNVEV (reference sequence). Trimming stripped 7 bases from V and 4 bases from J, with 22 bases between.